The 2 T cell receptor beta chains in this list originate from one sample, sequenced in a study of CD8 T cells in Susac syndrome. 0.5 to 1 ug RNA was reverse transcribed with random hexamers. Via MiXCR, TCRdb re-called the immunoSEQ multiplex PCR reads, giving one row per CDR3 protein. This table has about 200,000 distinct CDR3 sequences, roughly 95% appearing once. The sequencing input was CD4+ T cells from PBMCs. The source is a human donor with multiple sclerosis.

The sample holds one count of this clonotype. V gene TRBV11-2 combines with J gene TRBJ2-2; D uncertain. Trimming took off 0 bases at V and 6 bases at J, with 8 bases between the two ends. The CDR3 length is 14 residues. From germline, CDR1 is SGHAT and CDR2 FQNNGV. DNA of the CDR3: TGTGCCAGCAGCTTAGACCGGGTCGCCGGGGAGCTGTTTTTT. It yields the protein CASSLDRVAGELFF.

The genes are TRBV7-9 and TRBJ1-2; D is possibly TRBD1 (5 bases). V was trimmed by 10 bases and J by 5 bases, leaving 23 bases between them. Germline loops: CDR1 SEHNR, CDR2 FQNEAQ (reference sequence). The CDR3 length is 15 residues. The CDR3 sequence: CATDWGLPGRYGYTF. The CDR3 nucleotides are TGTGCCACCGACTGGGGGTTACCGGGGCGGTATGGCTACACCTTC.